This TCR beta chain was captured by sequencing in a study of cytotoxic CD8 clonotypes in ibrutinib-treated CLL. The overall study: Results showed approximately 25 partial and 2 complete responses; following median about 68 months, around 15 remained remitted, about 12 advanced. Samples had a mean of roughly 260,000 productive templates and roughly 90,000 productive rearrangements. Study conclusions and caveats: Elevated clonality accompanied ibrutinib response, with a return toward baseline values at progression.

This clone was seen more than once but under ten times. As yet, its antigen is unknown. In germline, CDR1 is MNHEY, CDR2 SMNVEV (reference sequence). The trim removed 3 bases at V and 7 bases at J, leaving 16 bases unmatched. The length of the CDR3 is 17 residues. Sequencing was performed with immunoSEQ multiplex PCR; in TCRdb, only in-frame clones are kept and a portion is missing. This sample yields 130,000 or so clones, of which roughly three quarters are seen a single time; around 13% belongs to the top ten. The sequence was obtained from a human donor with chronic lymphocytic leukemia. This sequence joins TRBV27 and TRBJ1-2, with 8 bases matching TRBD1. This specimen was PBMCs, taken after 12 months of ibrutinib treatment. In DNA, the CDR3 is TGTGCCAGCAGTTTCGACAGGGGAGAGGGAATTCACTTTGGCTACACCTTC. This encodes CASSFDRGEGIHFGYTF.